This TCR beta chain was identified in a study of CD8+ T cells in alopecia areata. Concerning this clone itself: Its cognate antigen is unknown.

Stated treatment: oral pan-JAK inhibitor, 5-10 mg twice daily. Study results and limitations: Clonality exceeded that of normal scalp in lesional scalp, most notably in alopecia totalis/universalis. Persistence in scalp and blood during tofacitinib was observed for many expanded lesional clones.

RNA extraction was followed by reverse transcription into cDNA, which acted as the sequencing template. The method was immunoSEQ multiplex PCR; TCRdb's version includes in-frame clones alone and lacks a portion of them. The data hold about 190,000 clones, with over 55% observed a single time. This CDR3 contains 17 residues. Trimming stripped 1 base from V and 5 bases from J, with 15 bases between. Germline V CDR1 and CDR2: SGHTA, FQGNSA. V and J are TRBV7-2 and TRBJ1-6; D perhaps matches TRBD1 (5 bases). Material: CD4+ T cells sorted from blood, obtained at week 24, from a patient treated with tofacitinib. The source of this sequence is a human donor with alopecia areata. The CDR3 DNA is TGTGCCAGCAGCTTAGTAGGGCCAGGGCAAAATAATTCACCCCTCCACTTT. It translates to CASSLVGPGQNNSPLHF. Drawing the rest from reference TRBV7-2 and TRBJ1-6, the complete variable domain is GAGVSQSPSNKVTEKGKDVELRCDPISGHTALYWYRQSLGQGLEFLIYFQGNSAPDKSGLPSDRFSAERTGGSVSTLTIQRTQQEDSAVYLCASSLVGPGQNNSPLHFGNGTRLTVT.